This TCR beta chain was recorded in a study of blood T cell repertoires in COVID-19. Germline loops: CDR1 MRHNA, CDR2 SNTAGT. The germline V and J ends were trimmed by 5 bases and 4 bases, with 11 bases remaining between them. The CDR3 consists of 13 residues. Source study methods: Scientists estimated how many nucleated cells there were by amplifying reference gene primers. Some clones are missing from TCRdb's copy, which holds only in-frame ones; the method was immunoSEQ multiplex PCR. Clonal size and the V and J genes are those of that table, whereas D and trimming came from the DNA. The table records 200,000 to 250,000 clones, just under 85% of them present only once.

The rearrangement links TRBV6-4 to TRBJ1-1; D ambiguous. Sequencing was done on a sample of PBMCs or T cells enriched from blood (not recorded which). The origin of this receptor is a man aged 35-49 years who had recovered from COVID-19. The CDR3 nucleotides are TGTGCCAGCAGTCTTGGTAGCGGCACTGAAGCTTTCTTT. Translated: CASSLGSGTEAFF.